A single sample gave rise to the 14 T cell receptor beta chains below, sequenced in a study of T cells in Graves' hyperthyroidism and ophthalmopathy. Researchers took RNA transcripts and amplified the TCR beta CDR3 regions from them. The TCR CDR3 was amplified in a first-round RT-PCR using the HTBI primer set. TCRdb reprocessed the multiplex PCR reads via MiXCR and lists one record per CDR3 protein. The sample lists some 460,000 distinct CDR3 sequences, 15% to 18% seen once, with approximately 8% in the top ten. The sequenced sample was blood. Receptors originate from a woman younger than 30 with Graves' hyperthyroidism.

This clonotype was detected ten times or more. J is TRBJ2-4 and V is TRBV18; possibly TRBD1 or TRBD2 for D (5 bases each). The CDR3 has 14 residues. Germline CDR1 is KGHSH and CDR2 is LQKENI. Trimming cost V 3 bases and J 8 bases, with 14 bases left between them. CDR3 DNA sequence: TGTGCCAGCTCACCCACACGAATGGGGGACATTCAGTACTTC. Translating gives CASSPTRMGDIQYF.

This clonotype has a count of ten or more. The chain has TRBV3-1 and TRBJ1-1; D remains unclear. V lost 1 base and J lost 1, with 7 bases in between. Germline V gene sequence: CDR1 LGHDT, CDR2 YNNKEL (reference sequence). The CDR3 has 14 amino acids. In nucleotides, the CDR3 is TGTGCCAGCAGCCAAGGTCGGAGGAACACTGAAGCTTTCTTT. It specifies CASSQGRRNTEAFF.

This clonotype appeared many times. The V call is TRBV20-1, the J call TRBJ1-1; TRBD1 matches at 9 bases. This CDR3 is 15 amino acids long. V shed 1 base, J shed 10 bases, and the junction held 13 bases outside the gene matches. CDR1 DFQATT and CDR2 SNEGSKA come from the germline V gene (reference sequence). CDR3 residues: CSARGADRGWVRAFF. DNA for the CDR3: TGCAGTGCTAGAGGCGCGGACAGGGGATGGGTGAGAGCTTTCTTT.

The chain couples TRBV19 to TRBJ1-4; perhaps TRBD1 as D (5 bases). Between the trimmed V and J ends, which lost 7 bases and 1 base, there was a span of 25 bases. CDR3 length: 19 residues. The V gene's germline CDR1 is LNHDA and CDR2 SQIVND (reference sequence). The CDR3 DNA reads as TGTGCCAGTAAGAAAGTGGAGGGGTCGAGCTGGGGAACTAATGAAAAACTGTTTTTT. Its translation: CASKKVEGSSWGTNEKLFF.

This clonotype was observed many times. This chain joins TRBV5-1 and TRBJ2-2, with 8 positions matching TRBD1. V was pared by 4 bases and J by 4 bases, with 12 bases of the junction left unmatched. This CDR3 is built from 17 residues. CDR1 is SGHRS, CDR2 YFSETQ, per germline. The CDR3 here is CASSPPGQGVVTGELFF. CDR3 nucleotide sequence: TGCGCCAGCAGCCCACCCGGACAGGGTGTCGTCACCGGGGAGCTGTTTTTT.

This clonotype showed up many times. This sequence joins TRBV20-1 and TRBJ2-5; D call uncertain. Germline values: CDR1 DFQATT, CDR2 SNEGSKA (reference sequence). The V end lost 5 bases, the J end lost 1 base, and 17 bases lay between the germline ends. The CDR3 spans 15 residues. In nucleotides, the CDR3 is TGCAGTGCTCACCCCCCCGCTGCGCTCCAAGAGACCCAGTACTTC. Its protein product is CSAHPPAALQETQYF.

This chain links TRBV6-1 with TRBJ2-1; D not certain. The CDR3 consists of 15 residues. Deletions cut 5 bases from V and 9 bases from J, with 20 bases between. Germline assignment: CDR1 MNHNS and CDR2 SASEGT. In DNA, the CDR3 is TGTGCCAGCAGTTCCCCAACTGGGCCGGTTATTGAGCAGTTCTTC. This gives the protein CASSSPTGPVIEQFF.

There are many counts of this clonotype. The CDR3 DNA is TGTGCCAGCAGCCAAGGAAAGTTCCGGGGAGATACGCAGTATTTT. It codes for CASSQGKFRGDTQYF. V gene TRBV3-1 combines with J gene TRBJ2-3, with D perhaps matching TRBD2 (5 bases). Trimming left V 1 base short and J 5 bases short, with 13 bases between. Germline V gene data show CDR1 as LGHDT and CDR2 as YNNKEL (reference sequence). This CDR3 region has 15 residues.

This chain links TRBV13 with TRBJ1-5; 7 positions agree with TRBD1. The CDR3 is made up of 15 amino acids. J was trimmed by 6 bases and V by 5 bases; bases with no gene match: 10. The germline V gene has CDR1 PRHDT and CDR2 FYEKMQ (reference sequence). CDR3 DNA sequence: TGTGCCAGCAGCGAGGGACAGCATTCCGGTCAGCCCCAGCATTTT. Protein sequence: CASSEGQHSGQPQHF.

The chain joins TRBV19 to TRBJ2-5; D is ambiguous. There are 15 residues in the CDR3. The V gene's germline CDR1 is LNHDA and CDR2 SQIVND (reference sequence). The ends were cut back, 4 bases at V and 2 bases at J, with 14 bases in the middle. The CDR3 spells CASSTLNNLQETQYF. CDR3 DNA sequence: TGTGCCAGTAGTACCTTAAACAACCTACAAGAGACCCAGTACTTC.

This clonotype was recorded at least ten times. The chain employs TRBV18 and TRBJ2-5; D may match TRBD1 or TRBD2 (5 bases each). The ends were cut back, 1 base at V and 5 bases at J, with 14 bases in the middle. The CDR3 has 15 residues. Germline CDR1 is KGHSH and CDR2 is LQKENI. CDR3: CASSPRDGPGETQYF. The DNA of the CDR3 is TGTGCCAGCTCACCACGGGACGGCCCCGGGGAGACCCAGTACTTC.

There are many counts of this clonotype. The chain employs TRBV12-3 or TRBV12-4 and TRBJ2-1; 13 nucleotides align to TRBD2. The CDR3 length is 20 residues. J was trimmed by 3 bases and V by 7 bases; bases with no gene match: 18. CDR3 region: CASTHTGLAGPRGLYNEQFF. As DNA, the CDR3 is TGTGCCAGCACCCATACGGGACTAGCGGGGCCCCGGGGGCTCTACAATGAGCAGTTCTTC.

This clonotype was picked up many times. The genes are TRBV7-9 and TRBJ2-4, with TRBD1 matching over 8 bases. Trimming removed 5 bases from V and 6 bases from J; junction bases left unmatched: 6. Germline CDR1 reads SEHNR; CDR2 reads FQNEAQ (reference sequence). This CDR3 is 14 amino acids long. CDR3 DNA sequence: TGTGCCAGCAGCGCTGACAGGGGTGGAAACATTCAGTACTTC. It is translated as CASSADRGGNIQYF.

V usage is TRBV30 and J usage is TRBJ2-7, with a tentative D call TRBD2 (5 bases). CDR1 is GTSNPN, CDR2 SVGIG, per germline (reference sequence). This CDR3 comprises 15 residues. V lost 2 bases and J 2 bases, leaving 16 bases between the germline ends. The CDR3: CAWSPPGLRPYEQYF. The CDR3 bases are TGTGCCTGGAGTCCCCCGGGGTTACGACCCTACGAGCAGTACTTC.